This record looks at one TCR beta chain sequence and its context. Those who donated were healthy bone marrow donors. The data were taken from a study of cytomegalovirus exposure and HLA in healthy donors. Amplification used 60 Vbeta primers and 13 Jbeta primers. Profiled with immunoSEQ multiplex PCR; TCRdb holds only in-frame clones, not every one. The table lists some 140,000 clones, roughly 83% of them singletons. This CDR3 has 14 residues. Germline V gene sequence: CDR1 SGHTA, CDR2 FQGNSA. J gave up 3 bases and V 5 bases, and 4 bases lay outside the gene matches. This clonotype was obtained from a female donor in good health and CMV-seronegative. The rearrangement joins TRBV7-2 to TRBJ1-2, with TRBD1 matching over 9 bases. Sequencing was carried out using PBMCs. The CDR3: CASSTGGGYYGYTF. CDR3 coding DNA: TGTGCCAGCAGCACAGGGGGCGGATACTATGGCTACACCTTC.